The 21 T cell receptor beta chains below come from one sample, sequenced in a study of control samples from healthy donors and cancer patients. Profiled with immunoSEQ multiplex PCR; TCRdb holds only in-frame clones, not every one. The data contain about 150,000 clones, over 90% of them seen just once; the ten biggest clones take up 2% to 2.5%. Input material: blood. These TCRs come from a man in his fifties in good health.

CDR3 amino acids: CASSQGRTGRMTKLFF. Here the CDR3 DNA reads TGTGCCAGCAGCCAAGGTAGAACGGGAAGAATGACGAAACTGTTTTTT. This chain connects TRBV3-1 (or the pseudogene TRBV3-2) to TRBJ1-4; D unresolved. This CDR3 spans 16 amino acids. Trimming left V 1 base short and J 11 bases short, with 20 bases between. CDR1 and CDR2 from the germline V gene are LGHDT and YNNKEL (reference sequence).

The chain has TRBV5-1 and TRBJ1-1; a weak D match, TRBD1 (5 bases). V was pared by 4 bases and J by 11 bases, with 15 bases between. Germline CDR1 is SGHRS and CDR2 is YFSETQ. The CDR3 has 12 amino acids. CDR3 nucleotides: TGCGCCAGCAGCCCGGCTGGAGGGGCGGCTTTCTTT. Its protein product is CASSPAGGAAFF. Combining the CDR3 with reference TRBV5-1 and TRBJ1-1 gives the whole variable domain KAGVTQTPRYLIKTRGQQVTLSCSPISGHRSVSWYQQTPGQGLQFLFEYFSETQRNKGNFPGRFSGRQFSNSRSEMNVSTLELGDSALYLCASSPAGGAAFFGQGTRLTVV.

The CDR3 here is CASSQVGGSSGVYNEQFF. Written as DNA, the CDR3 is TGTGCCAGCAGCCAAGTAGGCGGGAGTAGCGGGGTGTACAATGAGCAGTTCTTC. The J gene is TRBJ2-1, the V gene TRBV3-1 (or the pseudogene TRBV3-2); 8 positions agree with TRBD2. The CDR3 length is 18 residues. V lost 1 base, J lost 4 bases, and 12 bases stayed unmatched. CDR1 and CDR2 (germline): LGHDT, YNNKEL (reference sequence).

The J gene is TRBJ2-7, the V gene TRBV5-4; D is ambiguous. From germline, CDR1 is SGHNT and CDR2 YYREEE (reference sequence). The CDR3 loop spans 13 amino acids. V shed 0 bases and J shed 3 bases, with 7 bases lying between them. The DNA for the CDR3 is TGTGCCAGCAGCTTGGCCGCCGACTACGAGCAGTACTTC. It is translated as CASSLAADYEQYF.

V gene TRBV6-4 combines with J gene TRBJ1-6; TRBD1 aligns across 9 bases. Germline V lookup: CDR1 MRHNA, CDR2 SNTAGT. CDR3 length equals 13 residues. After removal of 6 bases from V and 9 bases from J, the junction contained 3 bases not matched to a gene. The CDR3 sequence: CASSPGQGSPLHF. CDR3 nucleotides: TGTGCCAGCAGCCCGGGACAGGGTTCACCCCTCCACTTT.

The rearrangement uses TRBV30 and TRBJ1-2; 7 bases map to TRBD1. Unmatched junction bases numbered 10, after V lost 7 bases and J lost 2 bases. Germline V gives CDR1 GTSNPN, CDR2 SVGIG (reference sequence). The CDR3 sequence is 14 residues long. CDR3 sequence reads: CASSLTGINYGYTF. DNA for the CDR3: TGTGCCTCCTCTCTGACAGGGATCAACTATGGCTACACCTTC.

Only a few counts were recorded for this clone. This chain uses TRBV6-5 with TRBJ2-7; D tentatively fits TRBD1 or TRBD2 (6 bases each). The CDR3 is made up of 14 amino acids. Trimming removed 2 bases at V and 4 bases at J, with 12 bases between. The germline CDR1 and CDR2 sequences are MNHEY and SVGAGI. In DNA form, the CDR3 reads TGTGCCAGCAGTTACGGGGGGCGATCTTACGAGCAGTACTTC. It encodes CASSYGGRSYEQYF.

A remark on this clone: The identical CDR3 is also encoded by other nucleotide sequences in the sample. V is TRBV19 and J is TRBJ1-5, with TRBD1 identical over 9 bases. Germline V gene data show CDR1 as LNHDA and CDR2 as SQIVND (reference sequence). The trim removed 7 bases at V and 5 bases at J, leaving 3 bases unmatched. The CDR3 has 13 amino acids. CDR3 region: CASTRDRDQPQHF. DNA for the CDR3: TGTGCCAGTACCCGGGACAGGGATCAGCCCCAGCATTTT.

CDR3 loop: CASSPGRGETQYF. As DNA, the CDR3 is TGTGCCAGCTCACCAGGGAGGGGAGAGACCCAGTACTTC. The gene calls are TRBV18 and TRBJ2-5; 7 bases fit TRBD2. This CDR3 contains 13 residues. Germline V gives CDR1 KGHSH, CDR2 LQKENI. V shed 2 bases and J 4 bases; nucleotides not matched to a gene: 1. Looking up the rest from reference TRBV18 and TRBJ2-5 gives the full variable domain: NAGVMQNPRHLVRRRGQEARLRCSPMKGHSHVYWYRQLPEEGLKFMVYLQKENIIDESGMPKERFSAEFPKEGPSILRIQQVVRGDSAAYFCASSPGRGETQYFGPGTRLLVL.

The rearrangement joins TRBV24-1 to TRBJ1-1; D gene unclear. V was trimmed by 6 bases and J by 0 bases, leaving 10 bases between them. The germline CDR1 and CDR2 sequences are KGHDR and SFDVKD. The CDR3 is made up of 14 amino acids. The CDR3 spells CATSQPGVNTEAFF. CDR3 sequence (DNA): TGTGCCACCAGTCAGCCAGGAGTGAACACTGAAGCTTTCTTT.

The chain links TRBV4-2 to TRBJ2-5; possibly TRBD2 for D (5 bases). The length of the CDR3 is 12 residues. Per germline, CDR1 LGHNA and CDR2 YNFKEQ. Between the trimmed V and J ends, which lost 5 bases and 5 bases, there was a span of 9 bases. The CDR3 coding sequence is TGTGCCAGCAGCTCTGGAGGCGAGACCCAGTACTTC. It specifies CASSSGGETQYF.

This clone was detected once. This chain uses TRBV5-4 with TRBJ2-5; D call uncertain. Germline assignment: CDR1 SGHNT and CDR2 YYREEE (reference sequence). The CDR3 has 13 amino acids. V lost 4 bases and J 5 bases, leaving 12 bases between the germline ends. The CDR3 loop reads CASSHDHRETQYF. In nucleotides, the CDR3 is TGTGCCAGCAGCCATGACCATCGGGAGACCCAGTACTTC.

The chain employs TRBV30 and TRBJ2-2; TRBD2 matches 7 bases. Per germline, CDR1 GTSNPN and CDR2 SVGIG (reference sequence). This CDR3 region has 13 residues. Unmatched junction bases numbered 2, after V lost 3 bases and J lost 4 bases. The CDR3 spells CAWRGGITGELFF. In nucleotides, the CDR3 is TGTGCCTGGAGGGGGGGGATCACCGGGGAGCTGTTTTTT.

V is TRBV6-2 or TRBV6-3 and J is TRBJ2-1; no clear D. Germline CDR1 is MNHEY and CDR2 is SVGEGT. The CDR3 spans 13 residues. The ends were cut back, 6 bases at V and 1 base at J, with 7 bases in the middle. CDR3 sequence: CASRPTSYNEQFF. CDR3 DNA sequence: TGTGCCAGCAGACCTACGTCCTACAATGAGCAGTTCTTC.

This clone has only one observation. The chain links TRBV24-1 to TRBJ2-2, with TRBD1 matching over 7 bases. This CDR3 has 14 amino acids. Unmatched junction bases numbered 5, after V lost 4 bases and J lost 7 bases. Per the germline V gene, CDR1 is KGHDR and CDR2 is SFDVKD. The CDR3 region is CATSEYRGFGELFF. CDR3 bases: TGTGCCACCAGTGAATACAGGGGTTTCGGGGAGCTGTTTTTT.

The V call is TRBV3-1 (or the pseudogene TRBV3-2), the J call TRBJ1-4; D remains ambiguous. This CDR3 is 15 amino acids long. Trimming pared 0 bases from V and 2 bases from J, leaving 7 bases between. Germline V gene lookup returns CDR1 LGHDT and CDR2 YNNKEL (reference sequence). The CDR3 loop reads CASSQELGTNEKLFF. CDR3 DNA sequence: TGTGCCAGCAGCCAAGAGTTGGGGACTAATGAAAAACTGTTTTTT.

This chain links TRBV3-1 (or the pseudogene TRBV3-2) with TRBJ2-7, with D hard to call. This CDR3 has 14 residues. Per the germline V gene, CDR1 is LGHDT and CDR2 is YNNKEL (reference sequence). V was trimmed by 3 bases and J by 3 bases, leaving 12 bases between them. The DNA for the CDR3 is TGTGCCAGCAGCCACGGACCCGGAGACTACGAGCAGTACTTC. Translating it yields CASSHGPGDYEQYF.

This chain connects TRBV19 to TRBJ1-2, with a tentative D call TRBD1 (6 bases). CDR3 size: 14 residues. V lost 7 bases to trimming and J lost 4 bases, with 16 bases between them. Germline loops: CDR1 LNHDA, CDR2 SQIVND (reference sequence). The CDR3 DNA follows: TGTGCCAGTACCCCTAGGGGGGACCGCTATGGCTACACCTTC. Amino acid sequence: CASTPRGDRYGYTF.

The gene calls are TRBV6-2 or TRBV6-3 and TRBJ2-1, with no clear D. Germline CDR1 and CDR2: MNHEY and SVGEGT. The CDR3 has 16 residues. Trimming stripped 5 bases from V and 0 bases from J, with 14 bases between. The CDR3 loop is CASSPHTPSSYNEQFF. CDR3 DNA sequence: TGTGCCAGCAGTCCACATACGCCAAGCTCCTACAATGAGCAGTTCTTC.

The chain employs TRBV3-1 (or the pseudogene TRBV3-2) and TRBJ2-1; TRBD2 matches 15 bases. The CDR3 is 18 amino acids. Trimming removed 4 bases from V and 1 base from J; junction bases left unmatched: 5. Germline CDR1 reads LGHDT; CDR2 reads YNNKEL (reference sequence). The CDR3 protein is CASSPRTSGRGSYNEQFF. The CDR3 nucleotides read TGTGCCAGCAGCCCGCGGACTAGCGGGAGGGGGTCCTACAATGAGCAGTTCTTC.

The chain is built from TRBV3-1 (or the pseudogene TRBV3-2) and TRBJ2-7; perhaps TRBD2 as D (7 bases). V lost 1 base to trimming and J lost 3 bases, with 16 bases between them. The germline gives CDR1 LGHDT, CDR2 YNNKEL (reference sequence). This CDR3 has 16 residues. Written as DNA, the CDR3 is TGTGCCAGCAGCCAAGTCCCAGGGGCGGGAGACTACGAGCAGTACTTC. It encodes CASSQVPGAGDYEQYF.